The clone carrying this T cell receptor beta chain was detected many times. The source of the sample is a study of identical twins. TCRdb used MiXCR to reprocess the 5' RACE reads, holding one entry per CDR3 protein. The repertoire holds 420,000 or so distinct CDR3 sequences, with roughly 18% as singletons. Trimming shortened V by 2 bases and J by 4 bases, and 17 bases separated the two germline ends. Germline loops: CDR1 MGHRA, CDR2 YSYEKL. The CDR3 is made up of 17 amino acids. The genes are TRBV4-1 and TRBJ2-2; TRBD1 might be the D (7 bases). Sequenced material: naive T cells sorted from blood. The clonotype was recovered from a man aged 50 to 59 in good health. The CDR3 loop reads CASSQKGGGRGTGELFF. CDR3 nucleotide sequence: TGCGCCAGCAGCCAAAAAGGAGGGGGCAGGGGCACCGGGGAGCTGTTTTTT.